This T cell receptor beta chain was profiled in a study of blood T cell repertoires in COVID-19. Turning to the study itself: The cDNA or gDNA used as material had been derived from T cells, B-cell-depleted T cells, or PBMCs.

In the authors' workflow: Amplification with reference gene primers provided the estimates of nucleated cell counts. The data were produced by immunoSEQ multiplex PCR, yet TCRdb's version contains in-frame clones alone and is incomplete. Clone size and V and J calls were adopted from that table, with D and trimming inferred from the DNA. Of hundreds of thousands of clones listed, around 90% were seen once; the top ten hold roughly 15%. Trimming removed 0 bases at V and 2 bases at J, with 11 bases between. This CDR3 has 16 residues. The cohort comprised adults aged about 18 to 90 years residing in about two dozen US areas.

The sample taken for sequencing was PBMCs or T cells enriched from blood (not recorded which). This receptor was obtained from a woman aged 45-65 years with acute COVID-19. This sequence joins TRBV23-1 and TRBJ1-5, with D hard to call. TRBV23-1 is annotated as an ORF whose role is uncertain. This CDR3 is CASSQSRCVGNQPQHF. CDR3 bases: TGCGCCAGCAGTCAATCGAGATGCGTGGGCAATCAGCCCCAGCATTTT.